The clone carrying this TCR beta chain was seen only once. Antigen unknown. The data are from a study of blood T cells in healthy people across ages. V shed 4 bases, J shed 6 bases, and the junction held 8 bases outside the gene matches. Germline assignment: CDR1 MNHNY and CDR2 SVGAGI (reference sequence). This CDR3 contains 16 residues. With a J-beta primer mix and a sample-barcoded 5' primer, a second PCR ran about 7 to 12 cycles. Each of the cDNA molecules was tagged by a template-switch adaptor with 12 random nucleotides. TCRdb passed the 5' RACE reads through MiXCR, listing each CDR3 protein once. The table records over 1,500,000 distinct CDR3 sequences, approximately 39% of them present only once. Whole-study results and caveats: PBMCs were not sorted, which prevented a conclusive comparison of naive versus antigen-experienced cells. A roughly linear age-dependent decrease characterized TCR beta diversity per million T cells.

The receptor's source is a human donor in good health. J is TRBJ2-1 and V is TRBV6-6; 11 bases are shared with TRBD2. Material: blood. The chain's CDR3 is CASSFISGGALNEQFF. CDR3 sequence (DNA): TGTGCCAGCAGTTTCATTAGCGGGGGGGCCCTCAATGAGCAGTTCTTC.